The rows below give T cell receptor beta chains drawn from one sample of a study of blood T cell repertoires in COVID-19. TCRdb's copy holds only in-frame clones and misses some; the assay was immunoSEQ multiplex PCR. The sample shows 360,000 or so clones, more than 70% of them seen only once. The sequenced sample consisted of peripheral blood. Source of these receptors: a woman aged 60-70 years with COVID-19, enrolled during active disease. Each CDR3 is given with its conserved first and last residue. Each record gives: V gene, D gene, clone size, J gene, CDR3 DNA, CDR3 protein. D genes are given only for firm matches. For some rows the clone size is stated as once, few or many, or as a class when expanded; others skip it.

v_gene: TRBV11-2; d_gene: -; abundance: few; j_gene: TRBJ1-1; CDR3nt: TGTGCCAGCAGCTCAGCGGGACATATGAACACTGAAGCTTTCTTT; CDR3aa: CASSSAGHMNTEAFF
v_gene: TRBV3-1/TRBV3-2; d_gene: -; abundance: -; j_gene: TRBJ1-2; CDR3nt: TGTGCCAGCAGCCAAGATGGGCCTGGCTACACCTTC; CDR3aa: CASSQDGPGYTF
v_gene: TRBV28; d_gene: -; abundance: -; j_gene: TRBJ2-1; CDR3nt: TGTGCCAGCAGTTTCCGAGCGCGCAATGAGCAGTTCTTC; CDR3aa: CASSFRARNEQFF
v_gene: TRBV12-3/TRBV12-4; d_gene: TRBD1; abundance: few; j_gene: TRBJ1-1; CDR3nt: TGTGCCAGCAGCTACGACAGGGGCCGGGCTTTCTTT; CDR3aa: CASSYDRGRAFF
v_gene: TRBV11-2; d_gene: -; abundance: -; j_gene: TRBJ2-7; CDR3nt: TGTGCCAGCAGCTTAGGGACTCCAGCCGAGCAGTACTTC; CDR3aa: CASSLGTPAEQYF
v_gene: TRBV12-3/TRBV12-4; d_gene: TRBD1; abundance: -; j_gene: TRBJ1-1; CDR3nt: TGTGCCAGCAGTCGGGACAGTGAAGCTTTCTTT; CDR3aa: CASSRDSEAFF
v_gene: TRBV28; d_gene: -; abundance: -; j_gene: TRBJ2-7; CDR3nt: TGTGCCAGCAGCCAATCCTCAGTCTACGAGCAGTACTTC; CDR3aa: CASSQSSVYEQYF
v_gene: TRBV3-1/TRBV3-2; d_gene: -; abundance: -; j_gene: TRBJ2-5; CDR3nt: TGTGCCAGCAGCCAGTTCCGACAGCCGTACCAAGAGACCCAGTACTTC; CDR3aa: CASSQFRQPYQETQYF
v_gene: TRBV18; d_gene: TRBD2; abundance: -; j_gene: TRBJ2-5; CDR3nt: TGTGCCAGCTCACCACCGATGGTAGCGGGGGGGCCGCAGACCCAGTACTTC; CDR3aa: CASSPPMVAGGPQTQYF
v_gene: TRBV27; d_gene: -; abundance: -; j_gene: TRBJ1-2; CDR3nt: TGTGCCAGCAGTTTATATTTCCAGGGGACGGACAACTATGGCTACACCTTC; CDR3aa: CASSLYFQGTDNYGYTF
v_gene: TRBV7-3; d_gene: -; abundance: -; j_gene: TRBJ1-1; CDR3nt: TGTGCCAGCAGCTTAATAGCAGGGGCGGCACCCTCGGCTTTCTTT; CDR3aa: CASSLIAGAAPSAFF
v_gene: TRBV3-1/TRBV3-2; d_gene: TRBD1; abundance: -; j_gene: TRBJ2-2; CDR3nt: TGTGCCAGCAGCCCCCGGACAGGGGCCACCGGGGAGCTGTTTTTT; CDR3aa: CASSPRTGATGELFF
v_gene: TRBV7-9; d_gene: -; abundance: -; j_gene: TRBJ2-1; CDR3nt: TGTGCCAGCAGACATACCGGGGGATACAATGAGCAGTTCTTC; CDR3aa: CASRHTGGYNEQFF
v_gene: TRBV19; d_gene: TRBD1; abundance: -; j_gene: TRBJ1-5; CDR3nt: TGTGCCAGTAGTCCCCAAACGACAGGGGGTTATCAGCCCCAGCATTTT; CDR3aa: CASSPQTTGGYQPQHF
v_gene: TRBV3-1/TRBV3-2; d_gene: TRBD1; abundance: -; j_gene: TRBJ1-5; CDR3nt: TGTGCCAGCAGCCAAGCAGGGGGCAAAGGGCCCCAGCATTTT; CDR3aa: CASSQAGGKGPQHF
v_gene: TRBV24-1; d_gene: TRBD1; abundance: -; j_gene: TRBJ2-5; CDR3nt: TGTGCCACCAGTGATCCACGGACAGGACAAGAGACCCAGTACTTC; CDR3aa: CATSDPRTGQETQYF
v_gene: TRBV19; d_gene: TRBD1; abundance: -; j_gene: TRBJ2-4; CDR3nt: TGTGCCAGTACCTCCCCCTCCGGGACAGGGAATTGGCAAAACATTCAGTACTTC; CDR3aa: CASTSPSGTGNWQNIQYF
v_gene: TRBV7-3; d_gene: TRBD1; abundance: -; j_gene: TRBJ2-3; CDR3nt: TGTGCCAGCAGCGCAGGGACAGCATCAAGCACAGATACGCAGTATTTT; CDR3aa: CASSAGTASSTDTQYF
v_gene: TRBV15; d_gene: -; abundance: once; j_gene: TRBJ1-6; CDR3nt: TGTGCCACCAGCGCGAATCATCCACCCCTCCACTTT; CDR3aa: CATSANHPPLHF
v_gene: TRBV28; d_gene: TRBD1; abundance: -; j_gene: TRBJ2-2; CDR3nt: TGTGCCAGCAGGTCAACCGGGACAGGGTTCACCGGGGAGCTGTTTTTT; CDR3aa: CASRSTGTGFTGELFF
v_gene: TRBV12-3/TRBV12-4; d_gene: -; abundance: -; j_gene: TRBJ1-5; CDR3nt: TGTGCCAGCAGTTTACCTCCTCAGCCCCAGCATTTT; CDR3aa: CASSLPPQPQHF
v_gene: TRBV7-9; d_gene: -; abundance: -; j_gene: TRBJ1-1; CDR3nt: TGTGCCAGCAGCTTCGGGGGGAGGCACACTGAAGCTTTCTTT; CDR3aa: CASSFGGRHTEAFF
v_gene: TRBV3-1/TRBV3-2; d_gene: -; abundance: once; j_gene: TRBJ1-2; CDR3nt: TGTGCCAGCAGCCAGGCACAGGTTTCTGGCTACACCTTC; CDR3aa: CASSQAQVSGYTF
v_gene: TRBV5-4; d_gene: TRBD1; abundance: -; j_gene: TRBJ2-6; CDR3nt: TGTGCCAGCCGGGGACAGCCGTTATCTGGGGCCAACGTCCTGACTTTC; CDR3aa: CASRGQPLSGANVLTF
v_gene: TRBV28; d_gene: TRBD2; abundance: -; j_gene: TRBJ2-3; CDR3nt: TGTGCCAGCTCATTGACGGCTAGCGGATCCTTTAGCACAGATACGCAGTATTTT; CDR3aa: CASSLTASGSFSTDTQYF
v_gene: TRBV10-1; d_gene: -; abundance: -; j_gene: TRBJ2-3; CDR3nt: TGCGCCAGCAGTGGCGGGTCTAGCACAGATACGCAGTATTTT; CDR3aa: CASSGGSSTDTQYF
v_gene: TRBV2; d_gene: TRBD1; abundance: -; j_gene: TRBJ1-6; CDR3nt: TGTGCCAGCAGTGCAGCGACAGGGGATAATTCACCCCTCCACTTT; CDR3aa: CASSAATGDNSPLHF
v_gene: TRBV18; d_gene: -; abundance: -; j_gene: TRBJ1-5; CDR3nt: TGTGCCAGCTCACCGACAGGCAATCAGCCCCAGCATTTT; CDR3aa: CASSPTGNQPQHF